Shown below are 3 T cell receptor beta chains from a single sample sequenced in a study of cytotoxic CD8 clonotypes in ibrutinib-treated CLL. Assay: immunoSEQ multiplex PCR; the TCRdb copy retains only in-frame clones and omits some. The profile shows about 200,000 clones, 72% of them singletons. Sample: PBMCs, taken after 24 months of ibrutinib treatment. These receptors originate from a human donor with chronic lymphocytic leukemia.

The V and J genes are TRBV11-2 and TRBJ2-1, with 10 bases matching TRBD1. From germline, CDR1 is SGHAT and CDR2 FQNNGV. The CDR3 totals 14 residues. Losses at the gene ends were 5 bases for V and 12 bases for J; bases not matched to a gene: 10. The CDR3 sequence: CASSAGTGASRQFF. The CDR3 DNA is TGTGCCAGCAGCGCAGGGACAGGGGCTTCCCGGCAGTTCTTC.

The CDR3 reads CASSHHGTATRRSNQPQHF. Here the CDR3 DNA reads TGCGCCAGCAGTCACCATGGGACAGCCACCCGGAGGAGCAATCAGCCCCAGCATTTT. The chain combines TRBV23-1 with TRBJ1-5; 7 positions agree with TRBD1. TRBV23-1 is placed among ORFs of uncertain function. After removal of 3 bases from V and 1 base from J, the junction contained 15 bases not matched to a gene. This CDR3 is 19 amino acids long.

CDR3 amino acids: CASSLSDSGYEQYF. For the CDR3, the DNA is TGTGCCAGCAGCTTATCGGACAGCGGATACGAGCAGTACTTC. V is TRBV7-8 and J is TRBJ2-7; TRBD1 might be the D (6 bases). Trimming pared 2 bases from V and 4 bases from J, leaving 12 bases between. Looked up from germline, CDR1 is SGHVS and CDR2 is FQNEAQ. CDR3 size: 14 residues.